This is a list of T cell receptor beta chains from one sample in a study of blood T cells in healthy people across ages. TCRdb processed the 5' RACE reads anew with MiXCR; each CDR3 protein has one entry. The sample lists about 1.8 million distinct CDR3 sequences; about 50% were seen once. Sample: blood. All receptors derive from a woman aged 40 to 50 in good health. The CDR3 runs from the conserved cysteine through the conserved F or W. A D gene is named only where the DNA matches it firmly. Rows give clone size only sometimes, using once, few, many, or a class for an expanded clone.

TRBD2	few	TRBV3-1	TRBJ2-3	CASSHNSGGARDTQYF	TGTGCCAGCAGCCATAACAGCGGGGGGGCGAGAGATACGCAGTATTTT
NA	NA	TRBV12-3/TRBV12-4	TRBJ2-1	CASSFGGPINNNEQFF	TGTGCCAGCAGTTTCGGGGGGCCGATCAATAACAATGAGCAGTTCTTC
NA	NA	TRBV29-1	TRBJ2-1	CSVDGEASTDWEQFF	TGCAGCGTTGATGGGGAGGCCTCGACGGACTGGGAGCAGTTCTTC
NA	NA	TRBV10-3	TRBJ2-5	CAISEVAGTQYF	TGTGCCATCAGTGAGGTGGCGGGGACCCAGTACTTC
TRBD1	NA	TRBV20-1	TRBJ2-5	CSAPVGGQGAGTQYF	TGCAGTGCTCCCGTAGGGGGGCAGGGGGCCGGGACCCAGTACTTC
NA	once	TRBV5-1	TRBJ2-5	CAGSLRGFRETQYF	TGCGCCGGCAGCCTGAGGGGGTTCCGGGAGACCCAGTACTTC
NA	NA	TRBV5-1	TRBJ2-1	CASSPPTHEQFF	TGCGCCAGCAGCCCCCCTACTCATGAGCAGTTCTTC
TRBD1	NA	TRBV6-6	TRBJ2-5	CASRRPGQQETQYF	TGTGCCAGCAGGAGACCGGGACAGCAAGAGACCCAGTACTTC
TRBD2	once	TRBV6-2/TRBV6-3	TRBJ2-3	CASSYISAGADTQYF	TGTGCCAGCAGTTACATTTCGGCGGGGGCAGATACGCAGTATTTT
TRBD1	NA	TRBV20-1	TRBJ2-7	CSAPRQGWYEQYF	TGCAGTGCCCCTCGACAGGGCTGGTATGAGCAGTACTTC
NA	NA	TRBV20-1	TRBJ1-5	CSARENPASNQPQHF	TGCAGTGCTAGAGAGAACCCGGCGAGCAATCAGCCCCAGCATTTT
TRBD1	NA	TRBV4-1	TRBJ2-1	CASSLQTGLRGEQFF	TGCGCCAGCAGCCTCCAGACAGGGTTGCGTGGTGAGCAGTTCTTC
NA	NA	TRBV4-3	TRBJ2-1	CASSQDRAGLDEQFF	TGCGCCAGCAGCCAAGATCGGGCAGGGTTGGATGAGCAGTTCTTC
NA	NA	TRBV7-8	TRBJ2-5	CASNLESTRLQETQYF	TGTGCCAGCAACCTAGAGTCCACACGACTCCAAGAGACCCAGTACTTC
NA	NA	TRBV20-1	TRBJ2-4	CSARDLNLTKNIQYF	TGCAGTGCTAGAGATCTGAACCTAACCAAAAACATTCAGTACTTC
TRBD2	NA	TRBV9	TRBJ2-5	CASTVATSGGAETQYF	TGTGCCAGCACCGTAGCTACGAGCGGGGGGGCCGAGACCCAGTACTTC
TRBD1	few	TRBV28	TRBJ2-6	CASSAGTGDVGANVLTF	TGTGCCAGCAGTGCCGGGACAGGGGACGTTGGGGCCAACGTCCTGACTTTC
TRBD2	NA	TRBV7-2	TRBJ2-1	CASSWDAGGYNEQFF	TGTGCCAGCAGCTGGGACGCGGGAGGGTACAATGAGCAGTTCTTC
NA	many	TRBV29-1	TRBJ2-5	CSVARGGETQYF	TGCAGCGTTGCCAGGGGAGGTGAGACCCAGTACTTC
TRBD2	NA	TRBV28	TRBJ2-1	CASSTKLLAGVHNEQFF	TGTGCCAGCAGTACCAAACTTCTAGCGGGGGTCCACAATGAGCAGTTCTTC
NA	NA	TRBV6-5	TRBJ2-7	CASRLIGYYEQYF	TGTGCCAGCAGACTGATTGGATACTACGAGCAGTACTTC
TRBD1	NA	TRBV6-5	TRBJ2-5	CASSYSTGANQETQYF	TGTGCCAGCAGTTACTCGACAGGGGCTAACCAAGAGACCCAGTACTTC
NA	NA	TRBV6-6	TRBJ2-7	CASSNSPQGFYEQYF	TGTGCCAGCAGTAATAGTCCTCAGGGTTTCTACGAGCAGTACTTC
NA	few	TRBV4-3	TRBJ1-1	CASSPQGLGDTEAFF	TGCGCCAGCAGCCCCCAGGGCTTGGGGGACACTGAAGCTTTCTTT
TRBD2	NA	TRBV11-2	TRBJ2-1	CASSLTSGWYNEQFF	TGTGCCAGCAGCCTGACTAGCGGATGGTACAATGAGCAGTTCTTC
NA	few	TRBV2	TRBJ1-2	CASSRLSYGYTF	TGTGCCAGCAGTAGGCTCAGCTATGGCTACACCTTC
TRBD1	NA	TRBV25-1	TRBJ1-6	CASRKTGTVQSPLHF	TGTGCCAGCAGAAAAACCGGGACAGTTCAATCACCCCTCCACTTT